What follows describes a single TCR beta chain. The antigen is not known. The data belong to a study of cytomegalovirus exposure and HLA in healthy donors. Broader study findings: Reports indicated that the classifier achieved high specificity and sensitivity in diagnosing cytomegalovirus status.

This table comes from immunoSEQ multiplex PCR, and its TCRdb copy is limited to in-frame clones, with some not included. The sample records around 66,000 clones, 95% to 97% being singletons. Germline CDR1 and CDR2: MNHNY and SVGAGI (reference sequence). The V and J ends lost 6 bases and 1 base respectively, with 12 bases between them. This CDR3 is 14 amino acids long. Sequencing was done on a sample of PBMCs. The chain uses TRBV6-6 and TRBJ1-1; maybe TRBD1 (5 bases). The receptor was isolated from a young woman in good health and CMV-seropositive. DNA for the CDR3: TGTGCCAGCAGGGGGGGACGGGGGAACACTGAAGCTTTCTTT. As protein: CASRGGRGNTEAFF.